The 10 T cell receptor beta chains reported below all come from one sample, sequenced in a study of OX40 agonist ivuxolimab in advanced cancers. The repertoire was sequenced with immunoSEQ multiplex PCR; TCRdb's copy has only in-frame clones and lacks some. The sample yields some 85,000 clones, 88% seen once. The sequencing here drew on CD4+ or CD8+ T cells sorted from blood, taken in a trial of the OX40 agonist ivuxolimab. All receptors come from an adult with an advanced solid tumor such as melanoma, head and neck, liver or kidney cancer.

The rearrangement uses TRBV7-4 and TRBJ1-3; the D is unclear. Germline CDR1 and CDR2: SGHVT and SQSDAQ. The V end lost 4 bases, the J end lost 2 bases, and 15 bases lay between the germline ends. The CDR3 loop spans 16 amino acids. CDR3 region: CASSSPARRTGNTIYF. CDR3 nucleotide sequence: TGTGCCAGCAGCTCGCCTGCTAGGAGAACTGGAAACACCATATATTTT.

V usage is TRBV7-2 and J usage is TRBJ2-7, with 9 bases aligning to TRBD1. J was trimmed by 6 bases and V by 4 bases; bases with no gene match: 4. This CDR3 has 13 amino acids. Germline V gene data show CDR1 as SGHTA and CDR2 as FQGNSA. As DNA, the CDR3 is TGTGCCAGCAGCTCCCGACAGGGGGGCGAGCAGTACTTC. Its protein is CASSSRQGGEQYF. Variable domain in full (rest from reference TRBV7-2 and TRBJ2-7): GAGVSQSPSNKVTEKGKDVELRCDPISGHTALYWYRQSLGQGLEFLIYFQGNSAPDKSGLPSDRFSAERTGGSVSTLTIQRTQQEDSAVYLCASSSRQGGEQYFGPGTRLTVT.

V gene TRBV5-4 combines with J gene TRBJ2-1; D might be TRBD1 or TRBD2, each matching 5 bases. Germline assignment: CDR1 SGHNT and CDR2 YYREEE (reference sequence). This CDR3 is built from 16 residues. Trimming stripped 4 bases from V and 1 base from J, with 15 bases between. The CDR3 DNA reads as TGTGCCAGCAGCCCTTGGGACGTGGGTTCCTACAATGAGCAGTTCTTC. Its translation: CASSPWDVGSYNEQFF.

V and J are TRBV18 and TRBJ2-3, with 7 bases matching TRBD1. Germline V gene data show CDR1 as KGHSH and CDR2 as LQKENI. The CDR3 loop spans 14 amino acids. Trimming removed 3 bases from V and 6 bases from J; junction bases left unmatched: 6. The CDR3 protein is CASSPGQALDTQYF. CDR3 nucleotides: TGTGCCAGCTCACCTGGACAGGCTCTGGATACGCAGTATTTT.

The CDR3 is CASSLWGHEQYF. The CDR3 coding sequence is TGTGCCAGCAGCCTTTGGGGGCACGAGCAGTACTTC. The gene calls are TRBV7-2 and TRBJ2-7, with D perhaps matching TRBD1 (6 bases). Trimming stripped 5 bases from V and 5 bases from J, with 10 bases between. This CDR3 is 12 amino acids long. Germline-derived CDR1 and CDR2 are SGHTA and FQGNSA. The full variable domain, in which reference TRBV7-2 and TRBJ2-7 provide the parts outside the CDR3, is GAGVSQSPSNKVTEKGKDVELRCDPISGHTALYWYRQSLGQGLEFLIYFQGNSAPDKSGLPSDRFSAERTGGSVSTLTIQRTQQEDSAVYLCASSLWGHEQYFGPGTRLTVT.

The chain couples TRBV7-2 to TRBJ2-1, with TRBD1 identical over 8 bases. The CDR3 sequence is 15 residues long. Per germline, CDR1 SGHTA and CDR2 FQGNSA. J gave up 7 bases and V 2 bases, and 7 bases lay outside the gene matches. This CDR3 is CASSLFSGQGNEQFF. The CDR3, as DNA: TGTGCCAGCAGCTTATTCTCAGGACAGGGAAATGAGCAGTTCTTC.

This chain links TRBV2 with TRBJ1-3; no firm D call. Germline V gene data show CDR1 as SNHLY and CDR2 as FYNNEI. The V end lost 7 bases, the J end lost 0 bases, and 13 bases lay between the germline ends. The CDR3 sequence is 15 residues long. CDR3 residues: CASTVDGLSGNTIYF. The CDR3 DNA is TGTGCCAGCACCGTTGACGGACTCTCTGGAAACACCATATATTTT.

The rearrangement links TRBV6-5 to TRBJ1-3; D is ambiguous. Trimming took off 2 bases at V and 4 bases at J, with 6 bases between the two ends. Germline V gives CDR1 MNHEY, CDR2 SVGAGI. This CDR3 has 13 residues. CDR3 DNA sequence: TGTGCCAGCAGTTACGAACTAGGAAACACCATATATTTT. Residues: CASSYELGNTIYF.

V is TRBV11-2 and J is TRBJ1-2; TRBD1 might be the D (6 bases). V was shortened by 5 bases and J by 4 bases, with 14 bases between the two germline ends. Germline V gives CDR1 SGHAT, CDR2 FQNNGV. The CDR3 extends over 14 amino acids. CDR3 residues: CASSLRRTAYGYTF. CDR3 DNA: TGTGCCAGCAGCCTGAGGCGGACAGCCTATGGCTACACCTTC.

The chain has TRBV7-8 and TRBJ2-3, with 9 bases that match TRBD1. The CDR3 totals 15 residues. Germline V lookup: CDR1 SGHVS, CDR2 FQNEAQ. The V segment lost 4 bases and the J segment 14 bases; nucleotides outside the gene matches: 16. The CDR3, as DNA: TGTGCCAGCAGCTCAAGTCCCGGGACAGGGAGGAATCGGTATTTT. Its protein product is CASSSSPGTGRNRYF.